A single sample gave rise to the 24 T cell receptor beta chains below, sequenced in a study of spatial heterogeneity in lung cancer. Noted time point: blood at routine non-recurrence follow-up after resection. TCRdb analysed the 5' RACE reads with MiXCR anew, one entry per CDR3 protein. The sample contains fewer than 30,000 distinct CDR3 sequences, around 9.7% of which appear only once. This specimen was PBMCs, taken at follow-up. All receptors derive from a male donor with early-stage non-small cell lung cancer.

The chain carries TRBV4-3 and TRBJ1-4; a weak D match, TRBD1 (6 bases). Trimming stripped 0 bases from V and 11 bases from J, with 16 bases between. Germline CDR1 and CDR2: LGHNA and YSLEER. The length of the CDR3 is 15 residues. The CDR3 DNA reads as TGCGCCAGCAGCCAAGAAGAATGGGGGCTCGAGAAACTGTTTTTT. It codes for CASSQEEWGLEKLFF.

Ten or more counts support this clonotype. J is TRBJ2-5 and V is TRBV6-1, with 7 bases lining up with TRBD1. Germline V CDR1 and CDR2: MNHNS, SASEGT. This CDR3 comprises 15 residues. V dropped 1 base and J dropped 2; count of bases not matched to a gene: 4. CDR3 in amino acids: CASSEDRGVQETQYF. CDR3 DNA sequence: TGTGCCAGCAGTGAAGACAGGGGAGTTCAAGAGACCCAGTACTTC.

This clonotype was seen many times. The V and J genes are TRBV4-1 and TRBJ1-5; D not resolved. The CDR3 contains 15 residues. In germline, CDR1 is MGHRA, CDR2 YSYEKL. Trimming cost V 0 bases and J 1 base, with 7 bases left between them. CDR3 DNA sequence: TGCGCCAGCAGCCAAGATTCACGGAGCAATCAGCCCCAGCATTTT. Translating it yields CASSQDSRSNQPQHF.

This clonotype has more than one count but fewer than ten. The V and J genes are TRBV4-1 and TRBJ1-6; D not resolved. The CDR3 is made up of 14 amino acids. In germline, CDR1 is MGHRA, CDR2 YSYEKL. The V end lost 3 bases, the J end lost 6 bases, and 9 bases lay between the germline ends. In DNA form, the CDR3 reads TGCGCCAGCAGCCAGCCTTTTAGTAATTCACCCCTCCACTTT. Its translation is CASSQPFSNSPLHF.

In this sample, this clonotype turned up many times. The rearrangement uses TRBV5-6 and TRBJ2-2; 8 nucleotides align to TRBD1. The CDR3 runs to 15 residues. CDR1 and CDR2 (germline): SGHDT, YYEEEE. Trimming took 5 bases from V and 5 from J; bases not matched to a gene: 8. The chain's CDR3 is CASRLGTGGTGELFF. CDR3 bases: TGTGCCAGCAGGCTGGGGACAGGAGGTACCGGGGAGCTGTTTTTT.

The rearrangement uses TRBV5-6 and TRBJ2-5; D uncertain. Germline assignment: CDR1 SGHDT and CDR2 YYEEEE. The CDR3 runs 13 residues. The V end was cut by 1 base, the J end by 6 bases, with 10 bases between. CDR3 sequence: CASSLRAEKTQYF. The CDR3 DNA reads TGTGCCAGCAGCTTGCGGGCAGAAAAGACCCAGTACTTC. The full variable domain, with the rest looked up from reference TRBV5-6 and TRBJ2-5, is DAGVTQSPTHLIKTRGQQVTLRCSPKSGHDTVSWYQQALGQGPQFIFQYYEEEERQRGNFPDRFSGHQFPNYSSELNVNALLLGDSALYLCASSLRAEKTQYFGPGTRLLVL.

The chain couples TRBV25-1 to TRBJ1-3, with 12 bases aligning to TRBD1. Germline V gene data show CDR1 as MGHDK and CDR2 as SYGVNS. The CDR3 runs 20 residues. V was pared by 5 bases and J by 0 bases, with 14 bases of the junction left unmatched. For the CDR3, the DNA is TGTGCCAGCAGTATGGGGCCGGGACAGGGGGCTCTTATCTCTGGAAACACCATATATTTT. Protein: CASSMGPGQGALISGNTIYF.

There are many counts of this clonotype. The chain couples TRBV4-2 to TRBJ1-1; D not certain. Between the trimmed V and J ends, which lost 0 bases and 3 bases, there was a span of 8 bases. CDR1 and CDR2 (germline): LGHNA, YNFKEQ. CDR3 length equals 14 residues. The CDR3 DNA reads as TGTGCCAGCAGCCAAGACCGCGGGGACACTGAAGCTTTCTTT. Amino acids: CASSQDRGDTEAFF.

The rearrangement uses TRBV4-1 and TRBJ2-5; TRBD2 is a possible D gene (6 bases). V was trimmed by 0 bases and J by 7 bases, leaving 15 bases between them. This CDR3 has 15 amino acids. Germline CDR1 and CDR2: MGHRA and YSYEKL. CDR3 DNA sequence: TGCGCCAGCAGCCAAGATTTAGTAGCGGCACTGACCCAGTACTTC. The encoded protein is CASSQDLVAALTQYF.

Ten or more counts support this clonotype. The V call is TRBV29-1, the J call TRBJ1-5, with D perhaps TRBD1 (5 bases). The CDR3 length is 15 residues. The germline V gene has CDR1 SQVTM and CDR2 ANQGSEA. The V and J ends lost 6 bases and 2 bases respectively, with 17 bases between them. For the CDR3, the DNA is TGCAGCGTATCCGGGGACCAGGGCGGCAATCAGCCCCAGCATTTT. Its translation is CSVSGDQGGNQPQHF.

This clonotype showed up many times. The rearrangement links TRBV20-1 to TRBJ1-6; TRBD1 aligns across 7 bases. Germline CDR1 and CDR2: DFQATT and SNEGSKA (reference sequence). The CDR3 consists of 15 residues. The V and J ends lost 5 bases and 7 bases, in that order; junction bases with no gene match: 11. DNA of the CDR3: TGCAGTGCTCAACGGGGGGCACAGGGGAATTCACCCCTCCACTTT. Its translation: CSAQRGAQGNSPLHF.

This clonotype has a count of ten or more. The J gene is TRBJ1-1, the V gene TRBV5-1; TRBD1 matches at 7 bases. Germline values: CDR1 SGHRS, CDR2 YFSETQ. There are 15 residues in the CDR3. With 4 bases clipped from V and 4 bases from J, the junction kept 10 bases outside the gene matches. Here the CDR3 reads CASSKLGGAGTEAFF. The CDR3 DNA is TGCGCCAGCAGCAAACTAGGGGGCGCGGGCACTGAAGCTTTCTTT.

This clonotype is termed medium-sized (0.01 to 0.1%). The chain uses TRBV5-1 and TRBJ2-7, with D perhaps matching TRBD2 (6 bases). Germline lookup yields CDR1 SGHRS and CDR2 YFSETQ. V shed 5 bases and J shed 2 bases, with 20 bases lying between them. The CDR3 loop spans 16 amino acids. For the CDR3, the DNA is TGCGCCAGCAGTCTAAACCCGGGGGTTTTGACCTACGAGCAGTACTTC. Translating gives CASSLNPGVLTYEQYF.

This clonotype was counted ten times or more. The CDR3 sequence is CASSSPWAGGDIQYF. As DNA, the CDR3 is TGTGCCAGCAGTTCTCCTTGGGCCGGAGGGGACATTCAGTACTTC. The chain links TRBV28 to TRBJ2-4; D may be TRBD2 (6 bases). The CDR3 loop spans 15 amino acids. Between the trimmed V and J ends, which lost 4 bases and 8 bases, there was a span of 18 bases. Germline V CDR1 and CDR2: MDHEN, SYDVKM.

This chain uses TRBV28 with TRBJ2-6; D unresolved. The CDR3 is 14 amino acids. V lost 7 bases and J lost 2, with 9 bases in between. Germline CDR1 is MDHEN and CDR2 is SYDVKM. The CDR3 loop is CASNWAAGANVLTF. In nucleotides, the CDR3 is TGTGCCAGCAACTGGGCTGCTGGGGCCAACGTCCTGACTTTC.

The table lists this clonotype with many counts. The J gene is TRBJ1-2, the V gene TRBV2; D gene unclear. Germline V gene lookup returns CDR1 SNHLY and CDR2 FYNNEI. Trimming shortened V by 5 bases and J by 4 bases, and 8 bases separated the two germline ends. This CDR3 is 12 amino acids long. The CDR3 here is CASSTVLYGYTF. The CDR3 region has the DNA TGTGCCAGCAGTACAGTCCTCTATGGCTACACCTTC.

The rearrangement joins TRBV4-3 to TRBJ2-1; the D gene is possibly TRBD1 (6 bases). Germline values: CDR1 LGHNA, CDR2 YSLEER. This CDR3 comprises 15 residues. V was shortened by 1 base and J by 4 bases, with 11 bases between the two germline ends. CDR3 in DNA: TGCGCCAGCAGCCAAGTCAGGGGAAGGTACAATGAGCAGTTCTTC. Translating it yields CASSQVRGRYNEQFF.

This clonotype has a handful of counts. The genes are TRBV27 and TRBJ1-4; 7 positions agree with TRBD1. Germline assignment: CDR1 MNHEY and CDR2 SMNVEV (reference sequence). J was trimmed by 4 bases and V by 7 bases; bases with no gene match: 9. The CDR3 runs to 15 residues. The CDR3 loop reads CASTPRTGHNEKLFF. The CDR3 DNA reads TGTGCCAGCACCCCAAGGACAGGCCATAATGAAAAACTGTTTTTT. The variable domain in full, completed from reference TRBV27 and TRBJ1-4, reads EAQVTQNPRYLITVTGKKLTVTCSQNMNHEYMSWYRQDPGLGLRQIYYSMNVEVTDKGDVPEGYKVSRKEKRNFPLILESPSPNQTSLYFCASTPRTGHNEKLFFGSGTQLSVL.

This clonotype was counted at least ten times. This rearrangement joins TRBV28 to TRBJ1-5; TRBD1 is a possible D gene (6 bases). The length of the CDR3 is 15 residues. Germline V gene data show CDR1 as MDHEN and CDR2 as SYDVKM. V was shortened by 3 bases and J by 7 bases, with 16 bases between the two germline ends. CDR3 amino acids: CASSFGRGSGQPQHF. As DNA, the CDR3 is TGTGCCAGCAGTTTTGGGAGGGGGAGTGGGCAGCCCCAGCATTTT. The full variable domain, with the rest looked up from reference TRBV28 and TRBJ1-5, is DVKVTQSSRYLVKRTGEKVFLECVQDMDHENMFWYRQDPGLGLRLIYFSYDVKMKEKGDIPEGYSVSREKKERFSLILESASTNQTSMYLCASSFGRGSGQPQHFGDGTRLSIL.

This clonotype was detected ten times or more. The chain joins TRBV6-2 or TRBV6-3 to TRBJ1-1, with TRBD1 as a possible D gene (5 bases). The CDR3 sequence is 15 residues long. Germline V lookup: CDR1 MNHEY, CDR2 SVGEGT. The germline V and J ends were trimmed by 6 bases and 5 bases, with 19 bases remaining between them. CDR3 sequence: CASSPSPHRYTEAFF. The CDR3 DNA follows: TGTGCCAGCAGCCCTTCACCCCACAGGTATACTGAAGCTTTCTTT.

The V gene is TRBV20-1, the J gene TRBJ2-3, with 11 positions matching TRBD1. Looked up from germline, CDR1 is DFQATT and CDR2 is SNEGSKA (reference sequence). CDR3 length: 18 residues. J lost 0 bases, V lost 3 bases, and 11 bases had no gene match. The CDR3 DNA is TGCAGTGCTAGGCCGGGGACAGGGGGTCCCCAGAGCACAGATACGCAGTATTTT. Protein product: CSARPGTGGPQSTDTQYF.

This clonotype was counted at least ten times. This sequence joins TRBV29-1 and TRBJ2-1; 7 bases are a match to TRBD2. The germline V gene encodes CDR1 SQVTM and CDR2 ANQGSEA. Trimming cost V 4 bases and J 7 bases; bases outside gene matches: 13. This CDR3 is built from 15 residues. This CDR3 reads CSVAPDGGINNEQFF. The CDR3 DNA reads TGCAGCGTTGCCCCCGACGGGGGGATTAATAATGAGCAGTTCTTC.

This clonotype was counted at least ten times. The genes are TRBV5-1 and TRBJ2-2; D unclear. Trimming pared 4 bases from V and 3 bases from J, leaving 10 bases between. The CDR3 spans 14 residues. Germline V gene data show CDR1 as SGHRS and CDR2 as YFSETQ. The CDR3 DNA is TGCGCCAGCAGCCAAGACACTTACACCGGGGAGCTGTTTTTT. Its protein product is CASSQDTYTGELFF.

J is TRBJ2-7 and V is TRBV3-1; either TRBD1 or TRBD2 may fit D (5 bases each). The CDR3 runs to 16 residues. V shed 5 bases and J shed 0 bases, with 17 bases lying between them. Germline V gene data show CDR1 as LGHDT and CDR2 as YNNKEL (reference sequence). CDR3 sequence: CASSLLSGPYSYEQYF. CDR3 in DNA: TGTGCCAGCAGCTTATTGTCGGGACCCTACTCCTACGAGCAGTACTTC.